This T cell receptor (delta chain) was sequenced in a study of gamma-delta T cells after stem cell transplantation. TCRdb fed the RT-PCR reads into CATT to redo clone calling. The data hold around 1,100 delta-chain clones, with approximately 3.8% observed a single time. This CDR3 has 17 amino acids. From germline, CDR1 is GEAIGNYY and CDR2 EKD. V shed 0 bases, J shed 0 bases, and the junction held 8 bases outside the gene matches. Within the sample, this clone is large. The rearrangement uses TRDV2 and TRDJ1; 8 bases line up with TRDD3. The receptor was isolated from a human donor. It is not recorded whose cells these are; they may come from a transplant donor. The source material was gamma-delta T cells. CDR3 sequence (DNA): TGTGCCTGTGACACCGTCCGGGGGATATCGTACACCGATAAACTCATCTTT. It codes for CACDTVRGISYTDKLIF.